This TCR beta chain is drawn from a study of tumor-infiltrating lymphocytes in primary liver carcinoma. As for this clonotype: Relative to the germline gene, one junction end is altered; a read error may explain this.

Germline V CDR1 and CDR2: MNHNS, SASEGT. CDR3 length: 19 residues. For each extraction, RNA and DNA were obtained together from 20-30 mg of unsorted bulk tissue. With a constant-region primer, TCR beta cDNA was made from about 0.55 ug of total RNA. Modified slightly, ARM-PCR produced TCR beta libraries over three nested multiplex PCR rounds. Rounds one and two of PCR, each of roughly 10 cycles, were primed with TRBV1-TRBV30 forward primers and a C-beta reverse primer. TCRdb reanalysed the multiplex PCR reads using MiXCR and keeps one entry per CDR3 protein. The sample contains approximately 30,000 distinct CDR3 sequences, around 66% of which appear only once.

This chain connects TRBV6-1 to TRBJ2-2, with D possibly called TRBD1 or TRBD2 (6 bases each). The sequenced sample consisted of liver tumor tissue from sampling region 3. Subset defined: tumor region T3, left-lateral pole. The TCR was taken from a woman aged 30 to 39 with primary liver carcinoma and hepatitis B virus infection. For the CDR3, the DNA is TGTGCCAGCAGTGAAACTCTTCCCGGGGGCGTCGCGAACACCGGGGAGCTGTTCTTT. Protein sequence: CASSETLPGGVANTGELFF.